The entry below gives a single TCR beta chain sequence along with its context. The sample is drawn from a study of T cell changes during pregnancy in multiple sclerosis. Per the germline V gene, CDR1 is SGHRS and CDR2 is YFSETQ. This CDR3 is built from 16 residues. The V end was cut by 4 bases, the J end by 0 bases, with 13 bases between. TCRdb's table, derived via immunoSEQ multiplex PCR, lists solely in-frame clones and lacks some. Here the sample spans tens of thousands of clones, 70% to 90% being singletons. The origin of this receptor is a female donor in good health, enrolled as a control in a pregnancy study. The chain is built from TRBV5-1 and TRBJ2-2; D is ambiguous. This specimen consisted of CD8+ T cells from peripheral blood mononuclear cells, obtained in the first trimester of pregnancy. The CDR3 sequence: CASSPSMVSNTGELFF. DNA for the CDR3: TGCGCCAGCAGCCCGAGTATGGTTTCGAACACCGGGGAGCTGTTTTTT.